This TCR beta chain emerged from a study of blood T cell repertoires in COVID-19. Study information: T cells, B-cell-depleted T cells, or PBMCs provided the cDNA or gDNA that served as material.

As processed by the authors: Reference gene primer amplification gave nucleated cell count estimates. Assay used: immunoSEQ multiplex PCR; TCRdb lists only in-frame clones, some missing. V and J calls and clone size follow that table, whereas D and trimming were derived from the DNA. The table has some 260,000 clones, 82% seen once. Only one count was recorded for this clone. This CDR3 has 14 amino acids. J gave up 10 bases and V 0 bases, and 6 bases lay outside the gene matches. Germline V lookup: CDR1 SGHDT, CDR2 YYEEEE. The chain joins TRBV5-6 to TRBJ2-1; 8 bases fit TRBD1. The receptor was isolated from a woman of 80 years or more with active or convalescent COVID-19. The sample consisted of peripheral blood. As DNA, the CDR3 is TGTGCCAGCAGCTTGGGACAGGGGTTGCGGGAGCAGTTCTTC. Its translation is CASSLGQGLREQFF.